One and the same sample provided the 4 T cell receptor beta chains below, sequenced in a study of blood T cell repertoires in COVID-19 (dated by TCRdb to 2020 to 2022). To prepare the library, the immunoSEQ multiplex PCR assay was applied. What TCRdb holds here is the immuneACCESS table cut down to in-frame rearrangements. Part of the clones is not present; checked against another copy, under half of the missing clones reflect an unresolved V gene, and the others are unexplained. Across this sample there are around 150,000 clones, with over 70% seen only once. The ten largest clonotypes hold over 4% of the sample. Sequenced input: PBMCs or T cells enriched from blood (not recorded which). These receptors were obtained from an older man who had been exposed to COVID-19.

This sequence joins TRBV3-1 (or the pseudogene TRBV3-2) and TRBJ1-6; no clear D. The CDR3 has 12 residues. The V gene's germline CDR1 is LGHDT and CDR2 YNNKEL (reference sequence). Trimming took 4 bases from V and 9 from J, leaving 7 bases between them. CDR3 coding DNA: TGTGCCAGCAGCCGACAAAGTTCACCCCTCCACTTT. Its protein is CASSRQSSPLHF.

DNA of the CDR3: TGTGCCAGCAGTTTAAGGAGTGAGCAGTTCTTC. It is translated as CASSLRSEQFF. The J gene is TRBJ2-1, the V gene TRBV28; no clear D. With 2 bases removed from V and 9 bases from J, the gap between germline ends came to 5 bases. CDR1 and CDR2 from the germline V gene are MDHEN and SYDVKM. The CDR3 is 11 amino acids.

The V and J genes are TRBV3-1 (or the pseudogene TRBV3-2) and TRBJ2-3; 7 bases map to TRBD2. V lost 5 bases, J lost 0 bases, and 2 bases stayed unmatched. Germline V gene data show CDR1 as LGHDT and CDR2 as YNNKEL (reference sequence). This CDR3 has 14 amino acids. The CDR3 here is CASSYSGSTDTQYF. CDR3 nucleotide sequence: TGTGCCAGCAGCTATAGCGGGAGCACAGATACGCAGTATTTT.

This clone was detected only once. The rearrangement links TRBV9 to TRBJ1-6; TRBD1 agrees at 8 bases. This CDR3 region has 19 residues. Germline V CDR1 and CDR2: SGDLS, YYNGEE. V lost 0 bases, J lost 0 bases, and 8 bases stayed unmatched. For the CDR3, the DNA is TGTGCCAGCAGCGTAGCGGCAGGGGGCAGGGGCTCCTATAATTCACCCCTCCACTTT. Encoded protein: CASSVAAGGRGSYNSPLHF.